This TCR beta chain was captured in a study of blood T cells in healthy people across ages. A second PCR of roughly 7 to 11 cycles used a sample-barcoded 5' primer and a J-beta primer mix. TCRdb called the 5' RACE reads again in MiXCR, with one record for every CDR3 protein. The profile shows under 1,000,000 distinct CDR3 sequences, around 34% of them singletons. From germline, CDR1 is SEHNR and CDR2 FQNEAQ (reference sequence). Trimming cost V 4 bases and J 5 bases; bases outside gene matches: 5. The CDR3 is made up of 15 amino acids. This clonotype was seen more than once but under ten times. The chain uses TRBV7-9 and TRBJ2-3; 11 bases match TRBD2. This receptor was obtained from a man aged 18 to 30 in good health. What was sequenced was blood. This CDR3 reads CASSSQTSGIDTQYF. The CDR3 DNA sequence: TGTGCCAGCAGCTCCCAGACTAGCGGGATAGATACGCAGTATTTT.